These 5 T cell receptor beta chains came from one sample sequenced in a study of T cell responses to AZD1222 COVID-19 vaccine. Assay used: immunoSEQ multiplex PCR; TCRdb lists only in-frame clones, some missing. In the table there are approximately 80,000 clones, over 80% of which are singletons. Sequencing used peripheral blood, obtained on day 0 of AZD1222 vaccination. The receptors here all came from an adult in good health.

A remark on this clone: A junction boundary mismatches the germline segment, possibly from a read error. J is TRBJ2-1 and V is TRBV9, with D unresolved. The CDR3 extends over 14 amino acids. In germline, CDR1 is SGDLS, CDR2 YYNGEE. The CDR3 region is CASSEVGSDNEQFF. The CDR3, as DNA: TGTGCCAGCAGCGAGGTGGGCTCCGACAATGAGCAGTTCTTC.

The chain carries TRBV7-2 and TRBJ1-2; 10 bases are a match to TRBD1. This CDR3 has 15 residues. Germline assignment: CDR1 SGHTA and CDR2 FQGNSA. J was trimmed by 4 bases and V by 5 bases; bases with no gene match: 7. Here the CDR3 reads CASSPRTGGFYGYTF. The CDR3 bases are TGTGCCAGCAGCCCCAGGACAGGGGGTTTCTATGGCTACACCTTC.

The chain joins TRBV10-3 to TRBJ1-5, with 7 bases identical to TRBD1. V trimming: 6 bases; J trimming: 1 base; junction bases outside the gene matches: 6. The CDR3 is 15 residues long. Germline CDR1 reads ENHRY; CDR2 reads SYGVKD. This CDR3 is CAISGGGESNQPQHF. As DNA, the CDR3 is TGTGCCATCAGCGGAGGGGGCGAGAGCAATCAGCCCCAGCATTTT.

The sample holds one count of this clone. The V gene is TRBV7-9, the J gene TRBJ1-1; TRBD1 agrees at 8 bases. The CDR3 runs 16 residues. CDR1 is SEHNR and CDR2 is FQNEAQ in the germline V gene (reference sequence). The V and J ends lost 5 bases and 4 bases, in that order; junction bases with no gene match: 12. DNA of the CDR3: TGTGCCAGCAGCGTGCGCCAGGGGGCCTTTTCCACTGAAGCTTTCTTT. Its protein is CASSVRQGAFSTEAFF.

The genes are TRBV30 and TRBJ1-5, with 8 bases lining up with TRBD1. This CDR3 has 17 amino acids. Germline trimming cut 0 bases from V and 2 bases from J; bases unmatched to any gene: 9. Germline V gene sequence: CDR1 GTSNPN, CDR2 SVGIG (reference sequence). The CDR3 region is CAWSVGGTGRGNQPQHF. The CDR3 bases are TGTGCCTGGAGTGTAGGGGGGACAGGTAGGGGCAATCAGCCCCAGCATTTT.